The next 9 T cell receptor beta chains were all read from a single sample in a study of identical twins. TCRdb redid the calling of the 5' RACE reads with MiXCR, one entry per CDR3 protein. The repertoire holds more than 650,000 distinct CDR3 sequences, with roughly 6.2% as singletons. Source material: naive T cells sorted from blood. Receptor source: a man aged 18 to 35 in good health.

The chain combines TRBV20-1 with TRBJ1-4, with 9 nucleotides matching TRBD1. Germline loops: CDR1 DFQATT, CDR2 SNEGSKA (reference sequence). There are 13 residues in the CDR3. Losses at the gene ends were 6 bases for V and 7 bases for J; bases not matched to a gene: 6. CDR3 amino acids: CSALTGGAEKLFF. The CDR3 nucleotides read TGCAGTGCCCTGACAGGGGGTGCTGAAAAACTGTTTTTT.

This clonotype was observed a few times. This chain links TRBV4-3 with TRBJ2-6, with D possibly matching TRBD1 (5 bases). Germline V gene lookup returns CDR1 LGHNA and CDR2 YSLEER. The V and J ends lost 2 bases and 0 bases respectively, with 11 bases between them. This CDR3 has 17 amino acids. DNA of the CDR3: TGCGCCAGCAGCCAAAGTCAGGGCAGCTCTGGGGCCAACGTCCTGACTTTC. Translating it yields CASSQSQGSSGANVLTF.

V and J are TRBV9 and TRBJ2-1, with a tentative D call TRBD1 (6 bases). Between the trimmed V and J ends, which lost 0 bases and 5 bases, there was a span of 24 bases. CDR1 is SGDLS and CDR2 is YYNGEE in the germline V gene. The length of the CDR3 is 19 residues. The CDR3: CASSVAPATGAPPNNEQFF. For the CDR3, the DNA is TGTGCCAGCAGCGTAGCTCCCGCGACAGGAGCCCCGCCAAACAATGAGCAGTTCTTC.

This clonotype was observed a few times. This chain links TRBV7-9 with TRBJ2-3; the D gene is possibly TRBD1 (6 bases). Germline assignment: CDR1 SEHNR and CDR2 FQNEAQ (reference sequence). Trimming took off 11 bases at V and 1 base at J, with 16 bases between the two ends. The CDR3 loop spans 14 amino acids. This chain's CDR3 is CAARGAWGTDTQYF. CDR3 in DNA: TGTGCCGCCAGGGGTGCGTGGGGCACAGATACGCAGTATTTT.

This clonotype was picked up a small number of times. The V call is TRBV7-3, the J call TRBJ2-2, with no clear D. Germline lookup yields CDR1 SGHTA and CDR2 FQGTGA. V lost 5 bases and J lost 6, with 13 bases in between. This CDR3 spans 14 amino acids. DNA for the CDR3: TGTGCCAGCAGCCACGGTCAAAGATCCGGGGAGCTGTTTTTT. Translation: CASSHGQRSGELFF.

This clonotype occurred a few times. The V gene is TRBV30, the J gene TRBJ1-2; D uncertain. CDR3 length: 14 residues. V was shortened by 0 bases and J by 4 bases, with 12 bases between the two germline ends. The V gene's germline CDR1 is GTSNPN and CDR2 SVGIG (reference sequence). Written as DNA, the CDR3 is TGTGCCTGGAGTGTAGGCCCTCTTGGCTATGGCTACACCTTC. It is translated as CAWSVGPLGYGYTF. Full variable domain (outside the CDR3, taken from reference TRBV30 and TRBJ1-2): SQTIHQWPATLVQPVGSPLSLECTVEGTSNPNLYWYRQAAGRGLQLLFYSVGIGQISSEVPQNLSASRPQDRQFILSSKKLLLSDSGFYLCAWSVGPLGYGYTFGSGTRLTVV.

This clonotype was counted a few times. The junction does not match germline at one end; this may be a read error. The rearrangement joins TRBV3-1 to TRBJ2-1; 11 positions agree with TRBD2. CDR1 is LGHDT and CDR2 is YNNKEL in the germline V gene (reference sequence). This CDR3 has 12 amino acids. CDR3 DNA sequence: TGTGCCAGCAGCGAGGGGACTAGCGGACCCAACTTC. Translating it yields CASSEGTSGPNF.

This clonotype appeared many times. The J gene is TRBJ2-7, the V gene TRBV20-1; D call uncertain. Germline V CDR1 and CDR2: DFQATT, SNEGSKA (reference sequence). The V gene lost 3 bases and the J gene lost 3 bases, with 9 bases spanning the gap. The CDR3 has 12 amino acids. The CDR3 loop is CSASSGLYEQYF. The CDR3 nucleotides are TGCAGTGCTAGTTCCGGCCTCTACGAGCAGTACTTC.

The chain uses TRBV6-2 or TRBV6-3 and TRBJ2-4; D call uncertain. Per germline, CDR1 MNHEY and CDR2 SVGEGT. Trimming pared 7 bases from V and 1 base from J, leaving 2 bases between. CDR3 size: 11 residues. CDR3: CASTAKNIQYF. CDR3 bases: TGTGCCAGCACGGCCAAAAACATTCAGTACTTC.